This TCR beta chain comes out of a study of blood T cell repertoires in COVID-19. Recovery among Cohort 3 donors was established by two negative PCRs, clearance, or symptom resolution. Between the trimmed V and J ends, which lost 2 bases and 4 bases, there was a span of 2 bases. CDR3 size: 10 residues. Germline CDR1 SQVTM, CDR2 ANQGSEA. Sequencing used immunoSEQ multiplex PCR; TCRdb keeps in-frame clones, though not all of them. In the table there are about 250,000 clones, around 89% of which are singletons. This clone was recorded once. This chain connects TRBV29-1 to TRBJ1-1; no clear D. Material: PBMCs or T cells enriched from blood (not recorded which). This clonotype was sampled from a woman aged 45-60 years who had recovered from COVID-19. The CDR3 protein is CSVERTEAFF. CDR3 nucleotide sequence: TGCAGCGTTGAACGCACTGAAGCTTTCTTT.